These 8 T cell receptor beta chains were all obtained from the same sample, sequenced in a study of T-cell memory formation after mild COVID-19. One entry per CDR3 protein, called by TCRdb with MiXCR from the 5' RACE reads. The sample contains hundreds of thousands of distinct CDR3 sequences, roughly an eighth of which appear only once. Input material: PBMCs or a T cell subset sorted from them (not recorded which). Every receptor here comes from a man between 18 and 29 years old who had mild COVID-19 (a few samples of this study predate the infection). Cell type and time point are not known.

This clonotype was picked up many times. The CDR3 nucleotides read TGCGCCAGCAGCCACGCCCAGCAGGGGGCTTCCTACGAGCAGTACTTC. Its translation is CASSHAQQGASYEQYF. The chain has TRBV4-3 and TRBJ2-7; TRBD1 agrees at 8 bases. The CDR3 is made up of 16 amino acids. V was pared by 3 bases and J by 1 base, with 8 bases of the junction left unmatched. The V gene's germline CDR1 is LGHNA and CDR2 YSLEER.

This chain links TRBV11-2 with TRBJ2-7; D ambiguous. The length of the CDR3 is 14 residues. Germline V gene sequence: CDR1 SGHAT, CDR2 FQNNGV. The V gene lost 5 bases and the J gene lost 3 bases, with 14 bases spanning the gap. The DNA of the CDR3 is TGTGCCAGCAGCCAGCCCCGGAAGGGCTACGAGCAGTACGTC. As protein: CASSQPRKGYEQYV.

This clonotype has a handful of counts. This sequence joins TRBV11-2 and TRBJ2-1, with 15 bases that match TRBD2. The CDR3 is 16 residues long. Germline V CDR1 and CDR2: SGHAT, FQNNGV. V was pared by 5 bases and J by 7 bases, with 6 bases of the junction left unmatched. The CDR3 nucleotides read TGTGCCAGCAGCGGAGGGACTAGCGGGGGGATGAATGAGCAGTTCTTC. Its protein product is CASSGGTSGGMNEQFF.

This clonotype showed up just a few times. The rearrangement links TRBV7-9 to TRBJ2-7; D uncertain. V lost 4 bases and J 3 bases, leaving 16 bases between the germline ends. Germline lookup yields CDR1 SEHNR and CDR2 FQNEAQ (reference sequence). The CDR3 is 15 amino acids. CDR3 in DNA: TGTGCCAGCAGCTCCTCAACGTTCTCGGTCTACGAGCAGTACTTC. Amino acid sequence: CASSSSTFSVYEQYF.

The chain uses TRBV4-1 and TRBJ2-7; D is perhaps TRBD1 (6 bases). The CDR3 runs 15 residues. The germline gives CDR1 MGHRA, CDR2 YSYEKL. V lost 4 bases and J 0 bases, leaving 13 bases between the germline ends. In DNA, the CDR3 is TGCGCCAGCAGCCTAACAGGGCTAGCCTCCTACGAGCAGTACTTC. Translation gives CASSLTGLASYEQYF.

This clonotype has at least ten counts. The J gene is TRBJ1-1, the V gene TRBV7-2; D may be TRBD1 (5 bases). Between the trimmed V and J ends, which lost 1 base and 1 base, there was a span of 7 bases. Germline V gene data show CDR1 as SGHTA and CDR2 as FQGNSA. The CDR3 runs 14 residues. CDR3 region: CASSLGGSNTEAFF. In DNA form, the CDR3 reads TGTGCCAGCAGCTTAGGGGGGTCGAACACTGAAGCTTTCTTT.

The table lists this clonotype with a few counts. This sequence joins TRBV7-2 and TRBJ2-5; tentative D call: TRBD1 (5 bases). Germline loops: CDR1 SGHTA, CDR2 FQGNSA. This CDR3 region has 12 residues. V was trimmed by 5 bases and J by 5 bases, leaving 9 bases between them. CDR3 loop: CASSRGAETQYF. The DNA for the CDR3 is TGTGCCAGCAGCAGGGGTGCGGAGACCCAGTACTTC.

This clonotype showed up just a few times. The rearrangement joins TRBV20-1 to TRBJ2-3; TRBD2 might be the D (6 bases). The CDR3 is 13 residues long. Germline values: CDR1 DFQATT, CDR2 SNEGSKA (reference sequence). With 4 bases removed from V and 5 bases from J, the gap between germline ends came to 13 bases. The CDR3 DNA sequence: TGCAGTGCTAATGTGGGGGGAAGAGATACGCAGTATTTT. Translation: CSANVGGRDTQYF.